Detailed here is one TCR beta chain. Antigen specificity is unknown. The data were taken from a study of T cells after yellow fever vaccination. Germline CDR1 LGHNA, CDR2 YNFKEQ. V lost 0 bases to trimming and J lost 1 base, with 13 bases between them. The CDR3 is 17 amino acids. 5'RACE template switching added a universal primer site and UMIs to TCR cDNA. TCRdb fed the 5' RACE reads into MiXCR, producing one record per CDR3 protein. Of some 350,000 distinct CDR3 sequences listed, 8% to 10% are singletons. The study's findings and limits: Abundant clonotypes (contaminants from the bulk population) could be present in FACS-sorted repertoires. It was a weaker secondary response, yet one that peaked faster, at day 5 versus 15.

V is TRBV4-2 and J is TRBJ2-1, with TRBD2 as a possible D gene (7 bases). Sequenced material: PBMCs, taken on the day of the first yellow fever vaccination. This sequence was found in a man between 18 and 29 years old who received the YFV17D yellow fever vaccine. This CDR3 is CASSQEGGRGSYNEQFF. The CDR3, as DNA: TGTGCCAGCAGCCAAGAAGGAGGGAGGGGGTCCTACAATGAGCAGTTCTTC.